This T cell receptor beta chain originates from a study of chemoradiotherapy in HPV16-positive cancers. The overall study: Functional T-cell assays on a couple of HPV16-positive patients' cells defined candidate HPV-specific clones and common TCR motifs. Whole-study findings and limits: HPV-specific T cells were functionally defined from only a couple of HPV16-positive patients.

Looked up from germline, CDR1 is MNHNS and CDR2 is SASEGT. The junction had 4 bases not matched to a gene; V was cut back by 7 bases and J by 4 bases. The CDR3 runs to 13 residues. As concerns this clone: The target antigen is unknown.

Sequenced by immunoSEQ multiplex PCR; TCRdb stores in-frame clones only, minus some. Of some 5,600 clones listed, roughly 84% were seen once; the top ten hold 6.3%. This clonotype was sampled from a human donor with HPV-associated anogenital cancer. V gene TRBV6-1 combines with J gene TRBJ1-1, with TRBD1 matching over 9 bases. The material sequenced was tumor tissue, taken from a patient who underwent chemoradiotherapy. The CDR3 protein is CASKRDRVTEAFF. The CDR3 region has the DNA TGTGCCAGCAAACGGGACAGGGTCACTGAAGCTTTCTTT.